This T cell receptor (beta chain) was recorded in a study of blood T cell repertoires in COVID-19. Study context: Material from acute and convalescent COVID-19 was sourced from the United States, Italy and Spain.

As handled by the study authors: Estimated nucleated cell counts came from reference gene primer amplification. Data came from immunoSEQ multiplex PCR; TCRdb stores just in-frame clones and leaves some out. For V, J and clone size, that table is used; D and trimming come from the DNA. Of 200,000 or so clones listed, 86% are singletons. Participants, roughly 18 to 89 years old, spanned around 26 US areas. Trimming removed 0 bases from V and 2 bases from J, with 15 bases in between. The CDR3 has 16 residues. Germline V gene sequence: CDR1 SGHTS, CDR2 YDEGEE. Material for sequencing was PBMCs or T cells enriched from blood (not recorded which). This receptor was identified in a woman aged 40-49 years with acute COVID-19. V is TRBV5-8 and J is TRBJ2-7; maybe TRBD1 (5 bases). The CDR3 sequence: CASSLALAGRPYEQYV. As DNA, the CDR3 is TGTGCCAGCAGCTTGGCCCTGGCAGGGCGGCCCTACGAGCAGTACGTC.